One and the same sample provided the 9 T cell receptor beta chains below, sequenced in a study of neurological immune-mediated disorders. Stated time point: longitudinal time-point 1 (baseline). TCRdb itself ran the 5' RACE reads through MiXCR, one entry per CDR3 protein. The sample carries 55,000 to 75,000 distinct CDR3 sequences, approximately 15% recorded once. The sequencing input was PBMCs. These receptors all stem from a female donor with HTLV-1-associated myelopathy (HAM/TSP).

This clonotype came up many times. The chain is built from TRBV20-1 and TRBJ2-7; 13 nucleotides align to TRBD2. J lost 6 bases, V lost 6 bases, and 8 bases had no gene match. The CDR3 covers 14 residues. Germline CDR1 is DFQATT and CDR2 is SNEGSKA (reference sequence). The CDR3 region has the DNA TGCAGTGCGAAAACGGGGACTAGCGGGATCGAGCAGTACTTC. Protein: CSAKTGTSGIEQYF.

This clonotype occurred many times. This rearrangement joins TRBV24-1 to TRBJ2-5, with 7 bases matching TRBD1. The length of the CDR3 is 15 residues. Germline CDR1 and CDR2: KGHDR and SFDVKD. J gave up 5 bases and V 4 bases, and 9 bases lay outside the gene matches. Written as DNA, the CDR3 is TGTGCCACCAGTGACAACCGACAGGGTTTGGAGACCCAGTACTTC. As protein: CATSDNRQGLETQYF.

This clonotype has at least ten counts. The V call is TRBV12-3 or TRBV12-4, the J call TRBJ2-3; D is unresolved. This CDR3 has 11 residues. Trimming cost V 6 bases and J 6 bases, with 7 bases left between them. The CDR3 here is CASSSSDTQYF. The DNA of the CDR3 is TGTGCCAGCAGCTCGTCGGATACGCAGTATTTT.

The table lists this clonotype with many counts. V and J are TRBV5-1 and TRBJ2-4; 7 nucleotides align to TRBD1. V was clipped by 2 bases and J by 0 bases; unmatched bases: 5. Germline V gene lookup returns CDR1 SGHRS and CDR2 YFSETQ. The CDR3 contains 16 residues. CDR3 sequence: CASSLGDSLAKNIQYF. In DNA, the CDR3 is TGCGCCAGCAGCTTAGGGGACAGCCTAGCCAAAAACATTCAGTACTTC.

In its sample, this clonotype was seen many times. The genes are TRBV7-9 and TRBJ1-6; D uncertain. Germline V lookup: CDR1 SEHNR, CDR2 FQNEAQ (reference sequence). The CDR3 has 14 residues. V shed 3 bases and J shed 10 bases, with 13 bases lying between them. CDR3: CASSLDLSESPLHF. Here the CDR3 DNA reads TGTGCCAGCAGCTTGGACTTGTCTGAATCACCCCTCCACTTT.

Ten or more counts support this clonotype. Its ends do not fully match the called genes, so a read error is possible. The V gene is TRBV20-1, the J gene TRBJ1-5, with D possibly being TRBD1 (6 bases). Germline CDR1 is DFQATT and CDR2 is SNEGSKA (reference sequence). This CDR3 has 14 residues. The CDR3 region has the DNA TGCAGTGCTCGAGAGATTACAGGGTTCCAGCCCCAGCATTTT. Translating it yields CSAREITGFQPQHF.

This clonotype was counted many times. The rearrangement uses TRBV7-2 and TRBJ1-6; D remains ambiguous. CDR3 length: 15 amino acids. Germline V gene data show CDR1 as SGHTA and CDR2 as FQGNSA. Trimming shortened V by 1 base and J by 2 bases, and 6 bases separated the two germline ends. The CDR3 DNA follows: TGTGCCAGCAGCTTAGAGGGTACCTATAATTCACCCCTCCACTTT. This translates into CASSLEGTYNSPLHF.

This clonotype showed up many times. V is TRBV7-9 and J is TRBJ2-5; D may be TRBD2 (6 bases). Germline V gene data show CDR1 as SEHNR and CDR2 as FQNEAQ (reference sequence). Deletions cut 3 bases from V and 0 bases from J, with 17 bases between. The CDR3 has 17 amino acids. The chain's CDR3 is CASSLAGSQYNQETQYF. The CDR3 DNA sequence: TGTGCCAGCAGCTTGGCGGGGTCACAGTACAACCAAGAGACCCAGTACTTC.

The count of this clonotype is one. The chain uses TRBV12-3 or TRBV12-4 and TRBJ2-2; no reliable D call. The CDR3 is 11 amino acids. V was trimmed by 4 bases and J by 6 bases, leaving 3 bases between them. Written as DNA, the CDR3 is TGTGCCAGCAGTTCCCCCGGGGAGCTGTTTTTT. As protein: CASSSPGELFF.